These T cell receptor beta chains were read from a single sample in a study of metastatic and nonmetastatic thyroid tumors. From the PCR reads, TCRdb re-called clones with MiXCR. The table includes about 16,000 clones, around 29% detected once. The sample comprised adjacent normal tissue. Receptor source: a female donor with papillary thyroid cancer or a benign thyroid nodule (not recorded which). Some clones in this sample may be carry-over from other donors' samples. CDR3s include the opening cysteine and the closing phenylalanine or tryptophan. A D gene is named only where the DNA matches it firmly. Size is stated for part of the rows, as once, few or many counts, or as a class when the clone is expanded.

v_gene,abundance,j_gene,len,d_gene,CDR3aa,CDR3nt
TRBV7-3,-,TRBJ2-7,13,-,CASSWGDSYEQYF,TGTGCCAGCAGCTGGGGGGACTCGTACGAGCAGTACTTC
TRBV7-2,-,TRBJ2-7,12,-,CASSFQGYEQYF,TGTGCCAGCAGCTTTCAGGGCTACGAGCAGTACTTC
TRBV7-9,-,TRBJ2-7,15,-,CASSLRQGRPYEQYF,TGTGCCAGCAGCTTACGGCAGGGTAGGCCCTACGAGCAGTACTTC
TRBV24-1,many,TRBJ1-2,15,-,CATSDSMGRGSGYTF,TGTGCCACCAGTGATTCAATGGGCAGGGGAAGTGGCTACACCTTC
TRBV5-1,once,TRBJ1-6,16,TRBD1,CASSLAGQVHNSPLHF,TGCGCCAGCAGCTTGGCCGGACAGGTCCATAATTCACCCCTCCACTTT
TRBV27,-,TRBJ2-3,15,-,CASSLRTQQTDTQYF,TGTGCCAGCAGTTTGAGGACCCAGCAAACAGATACGCAGTATTTT
TRBV30,few,TRBJ1-2,14,-,CAWSQGIGSYGYTF,TGTGCCTGGAGTCAGGGAATAGGGAGCTATGGCTACACCTTC
TRBV20-1,few,TRBJ1-3,15,-,CSASIRDYNGNTIYF,TGCAGTGCTAGTATTAGAGATTATAACGGAAACACCATATATTTT
TRBV6-1,few,TRBJ2-7,13,TRBD1,CASIRTGLYEQYF,TGTGCCAGCATCCGGACAGGGCTTTACGAGCAGTACTTC
TRBV6-2/TRBV6-3,few,TRBJ2-1,16,TRBD2,CASSYSRTSDSNEQFF,TGTGCCAGCAGTTACTCACGGACTAGTGACTCCAATGAGCAGTTCTTC
TRBV9,-,TRBJ2-7,16,TRBD2,CASSSGLVTSGDEQYF,TGTGCCAGCAGCTCGGGACTAGTTACTAGCGGGGACGAGCAGTACTTC
TRBV5-1,few,TRBJ1-3,16,-,CASSKIQGGSGNTIYF,TGCGCCAGCAGCAAAATACAGGGAGGTTCTGGAAACACCATATATTTT
TRBV19,-,TRBJ1-2,14,-,CASRHDAARYGYTF,TGTGCCAGTCGACACGATGCAGCGCGCTATGGCTACACCTTC
TRBV20-1,-,TRBJ1-1,15,-,CSASSRPPLNTEAFF,TGCAGTGCTAGTTCGCGGCCGCCGTTGAACACTGAAGCTTTCTTT
TRBV7-3,-,TRBJ2-3,13,-,CASSLNPAGTQYF,TGTGCCAGCAGCTTAAACCCAGCCGGGACGCAGTATTTT
TRBV10-3,few,TRBJ2-7,17,TRBD2,CAISDLSFSGNGYEQYF,TGTGCCATCAGTGACCTTTCCTTTAGCGGGAACGGTTACGAGCAGTACTTC
TRBV9,once,TRBJ1-2,15,TRBD1,CASSDYRGLNYGYTF,TGTGCCAGCAGTGACTACAGGGGACTTAACTATGGCTACACCTTC
TRBV9,-,TRBJ2-7,14,-,CASSADGSSYEQYF,TGTGCCAGCAGCGCGGATGGCAGCTCCTACGAGCAGTACTTC
TRBV9,-,TRBJ1-2,13,-,CASSAQLSYGYTF,TGTGCCAGCAGCGCACAGCTATCCTATGGCTACACCTTC
TRBV27,many,TRBJ1-1,16,-,CASSLGPLAGFYEAFF,TGTGCCAGCAGTTTAGGTCCTCTAGCGGGGTTCTATGAAGCTTTCTTT
TRBV24-1,-,TRBJ2-7,15,-,CATSEISRSSYEQYF,TGTGCCACCAGTGAGATCAGTCGGAGCTCCTACGAGCAGTACTTC
TRBV20-1,-,TRBJ2-5,13,-,CSATGQYQETQYF,TGCAGTGCTACGGGCCAGTACCAAGAGACCCAGTACTTC
TRBV20-1,few,TRBJ2-7,12,-,CSARNQFYEQYF,TGCAGTGCTAGAAACCAGTTCTACGAGCAGTACTTC
TRBV9,few,TRBJ2-3,15,-,CASTMWGSGTDTQYF,TGTGCCAGCACCATGTGGGGGAGCGGGACAGATACGCAGTATTTT
TRBV10-1,-,TRBJ2-3,15,TRBD2,CASSEQKRGGDTQYF,TGCGCCAGCAGTGAGCAAAAGCGGGGGGGAGATACGCAGTATTTT
TRBV20-1,few,TRBJ1-6,13,-,CSAGGQNNSPLHF,TGCAGTGCTGGAGGACAGAATAATTCACCCCTCCACTTT
TRBV24-1,-,TRBJ2-5,15,-,CATSWSGTLQETQYF,TGTGCCACCAGTTGGTCCGGGACACTACAAGAGACCCAGTACTTC
TRBV7-3,many,TRBJ1-3,15,-,CASSLSGGFGNTIYF,TGTGCCAGCAGCTTATCAGGAGGGTTCGGAAACACCATATATTTT
TRBV2,few,TRBJ2-2,16,-,CASRAPIQANTGELFF,TGTGCCAGCAGAGCGCCGATACAGGCGAACACCGGGGAGCTGTTTTTT
TRBV28,few,TRBJ2-5,13,-,CASTFGGERTQYF,TGTGCCAGCACCTTTGGGGGTGAACGGACCCAGTACTTC
TRBV24-1,few,TRBJ2-1,19,TRBD2,CATSDWGLAASGTYNEQFF,TGTGCCACCAGTGATTGGGGACTAGCGGCGTCTGGAACCTACAATGAGCAGTTCTTC
TRBV12-3/TRBV12-4,-,TRBJ1-1,12,-,CASSPDSYEAFF,TGTGCCAGCAGCCCCGACAGCTATGAAGCTTTCTTT
TRBV20-1,-,TRBJ1-5,15,-,CSARLANGLNQPQHF,TGCAGTGCTAGATTAGCAAATGGGTTGAATCAGCCCCAGCATTTT
TRBV6-5,-,TRBJ1-1,12,-,CASSLEYTEAFF,TGTGCCAGCAGCCTAGAGTACACTGAAGCTTTCTTT
TRBV9,few,TRBJ2-1,12,-,CASSSRVNEQFF,TGTGCCAGCAGCTCAAGGGTTAATGAGCAGTTCTTC